This TCR beta chain was documented in a study of blood T cells in healthy people across ages. Findings of the study overall: Roughly linear age-related decline in beta diversity appeared, significant by age about 40. Diversity of TCR beta correlated strongly with naive T cell percentage.

Comments on this clonotype: Its antigen remains unidentified.

Then a second PCR, running roughly 7 to 11 cycles, was carried out with a sample-barcoded 5' primer and a J-beta primer mix. TCRdb redid the calling of the 5' RACE reads with MiXCR, one entry per CDR3 protein. The sample consists of about 720,000 distinct CDR3 sequences, roughly 25% of them appearing once. The sample was also linked to a second study, of T cells of mothers and their children. Turning to that study: The authors added sample barcodes and 2-4 random nucleotides using the M1S primer of the second PCR.

The receptor's source is a boy younger than 18 in good health. The sequenced material came from blood.

This chain's CDR3 is CASTRGGEKLFF. Written as DNA, the CDR3 is TGTGCCAGCACCCGTGGGGGGGAAAAACTGTTTTTT. The chain recombines TRBV11-2 with TRBJ1-4, with TRBD1 as a possible D gene (5 bases). The CDR3 runs to 12 residues. Trimming shortened V by 7 bases and J by 8 bases, and 11 bases separated the two germline ends. The germline gives CDR1 SGHAT, CDR2 FQNNGV.